This section outlines one T cell receptor (beta chain) sequence together with its context. What it binds is unknown. This sample is drawn from a study of Tregs in tolerant kidney transplant recipients. This table comes from immunoSEQ multiplex PCR, and its TCRdb copy is limited to in-frame clones, with some not included. The sample has 110,000 or so clones, around 94% seen once. V was pared by 2 bases and J by 5 bases, with 16 bases between. Per the germline V gene, CDR1 is SGHRS and CDR2 is YFSETQ. The length of the CDR3 is 15 residues. Findings and caveats of the study: The small number of patients limits these findings pending further validation. Activated donor B cell expansion appeared to reveal the most relevant donor-specific TCRbeta repertoire. Biological reproducibility was not directly addressed, but technical replication error appeared minimal.

V usage is TRBV5-1 and J usage is TRBJ1-1, with TRBD1 as a possible D gene (5 bases). The clonotype originates from a human donor in good health. Sequenced sample: CD4+ T cells from blood. CDR3 sequence (DNA): TGCGCCAGCAGCTTCGGAGGGGTAGAGAGAACTGAAGCTTTCTTT. It is translated as CASSFGGVERTEAFF.